These 20 T cell receptor beta chains came from one sample sequenced in a study of blood T cell repertoires in COVID-19. Assay: immunoSEQ multiplex PCR; the TCRdb copy retains only in-frame clones and omits some. In the table there are around 100,000 clones, around 90% of which are singletons. The source material was peripheral blood. Receptors were obtained from a man over 45 in a cohort sampled during active COVID-19.

The rearrangement uses TRBV5-4 and TRBJ1-1; D might be TRBD1 (5 bases). CDR1 is SGHNT, CDR2 YYREEE, per germline (reference sequence). The CDR3 runs to 13 residues. Trimming stripped 2 bases from V and 4 bases from J, with 9 bases between. The CDR3 region has the DNA TGTGCCAGCAGCTTACCGGGGGTCACTGAAGCTTTCTTT. It specifies CASSLPGVTEAFF.

The V gene is TRBV6-2 or TRBV6-3, the J gene TRBJ2-3; 10 nucleotides align to TRBD2. The length of the CDR3 is 16 residues. Per the germline V gene, CDR1 is MNHEY and CDR2 is SVGEGT. Germline trimming cut 2 bases from V and 0 bases from J; bases unmatched to any gene: 2. This chain's CDR3 is CASSYPSGGSTDTQYF. In DNA, the CDR3 is TGTGCCAGCAGTTACCCTAGCGGGGGTAGCACAGATACGCAGTATTTT.

The V call is TRBV27, the J call TRBJ2-7; no clear D. Deletions cut 4 bases from V and 7 bases from J, with 14 bases between. The CDR3 totals 13 residues. CDR1 is MNHEY and CDR2 is SMNVEV in the germline V gene (reference sequence). The CDR3 spells CASSSAGPREQYF. The CDR3 DNA sequence: TGTGCCAGCAGTTCCGCAGGTCCCCGGGAGCAGTACTTC.

The chain uses TRBV12-3 or TRBV12-4 and TRBJ2-2, with 8 bases matching TRBD1. This CDR3 contains 12 residues. The J segment lost 13 bases and the V segment lost 6 bases, leaving 7 bases of the junction unmatched. For the CDR3, the DNA is TGTGCCAGCAGCAAACCAGGGGGCGCGCTGTTTTTT. Its protein product is CASSKPGGALFF.

CDR3 loop: CASSLDRVSYNEQFF. CDR3 bases: TGTGCCAGTAGCCTCGACAGGGTAAGCTACAATGAGCAGTTCTTC. This chain links TRBV19 with TRBJ2-1; 7 nucleotides align to TRBD1. Per germline, CDR1 LNHDA and CDR2 SQIVND (reference sequence). This CDR3 region has 15 residues. V shed 6 bases, J shed 3 bases, and the junction held 8 bases outside the gene matches. Full variable domain (rest looked up from reference TRBV19 and TRBJ2-1): DGGITQSPKYLFRKEGQNVTLSCEQNLNHDAMYWYRQDPGQGLRLIYYSQIVNDFQKGDIAEGYSVSREKKESFPLTVTSAQKNPTAFYLCASSLDRVSYNEQFFGPGTRLTVL.

The gene calls are TRBV4-1 and TRBJ1-6, with a tentative D call TRBD1 (6 bases). CDR3 length: 15 amino acids. Trimming cost V 8 bases and J 0 bases, with 11 bases left between them. Looked up from germline, CDR1 is MGHRA and CDR2 is YSYEKL. CDR3 sequence reads: CASLLGGSYNSPLHF. DNA for the CDR3: TGCGCCAGCCTACTAGGGGGCTCCTATAATTCACCCCTCCACTTT.

A single count supports this clone. The chain links TRBV10-1 to TRBJ2-5; D might be TRBD2 (5 bases). The ends were cut back, 5 bases at V and 1 base at J, with 14 bases in the middle. The CDR3 length is 15 residues. The germline CDR1 and CDR2 sequences are WNHNN and SYGVQD (reference sequence). In DNA form, the CDR3 reads TGCGCCAGCAGTCGAGGAGGACTCACCCAAGAGACCCAGTACTTC. As protein: CASSRGGLTQETQYF.

This chain joins TRBV6-5 and TRBJ1-6, with a possible D match to TRBD1 (5 bases). This CDR3 is built from 14 residues. The germline gives CDR1 MNHEY, CDR2 SVGAGI. The V end lost 4 bases, the J end lost 5 bases, and 9 bases lay between the germline ends. CDR3 in amino acids: CASSWGVNNSPLHF. DNA for the CDR3: TGTGCCAGCAGTTGGGGGGTCAATAATTCACCCCTCCACTTT.

The rearrangement uses TRBV5-1 and TRBJ2-1, with 11 bases identical to TRBD2. With V trimmed by 3 bases and J by 4 bases, 3 bases remained unmatched. The CDR3 sequence is 15 residues long. The germline V gene has CDR1 SGHRS and CDR2 YFSETQ. CDR3 coding DNA: TGCGCCAGCAGCTCTAGCGGGGGGTCATACAATGAGCAGTTCTTC. Its protein is CASSSSGGSYNEQFF.

The chain has TRBV3-1 (or the pseudogene TRBV3-2) and TRBJ2-7; D perhaps matches TRBD2 (7 bases). This CDR3 region has 15 residues. From germline, CDR1 is LGHDT and CDR2 YNNKEL (reference sequence). Trimming took off 2 bases at V and 3 bases at J, with 14 bases between the two ends. Here the CDR3 DNA reads TGTGCCAGCAGCCAATCTACAAGGGGGGGCTACGAGCAGTACTTC. It translates to CASSQSTRGGYEQYF.

The chain is built from TRBV11-1 and TRBJ1-1; D may be TRBD1 (5 bases). The CDR3 has 13 residues. Trimming removed 5 bases at V and 1 base at J, with 8 bases between. CDR1 is SGHAT, CDR2 FQDESV, per germline (reference sequence). The CDR3 reads CASSLRGNTEAFF. CDR3 bases: TGTGCCAGCAGCCTAAGGGGGAACACTGAAGCTTTCTTT. The complete variable domain, with remaining parts taken from reference TRBV11-1 and TRBJ1-1, reads EAEVAQSPRYKITEKSQAVAFWCDPISGHATLYWYRQILGQGPELLVQFQDESVVDDSQLPKDRFSAERLKGVDSTLKIQPAELGDSAMYLCASSLRGNTEAFFGQGTRLTVV.

This clone was picked up a small number of times. This rearrangement joins TRBV19 to TRBJ2-1, with 12 bases lining up with TRBD1. There are 15 residues in the CDR3. V dropped 5 bases and J dropped 7; count of bases not matched to a gene: 6. The germline gives CDR1 LNHDA, CDR2 SQIVND (reference sequence). CDR3 sequence reads: CASSAPGQGANEQFF. Here the CDR3 DNA reads TGTGCCAGTAGTGCCCCGGGACAGGGGGCTAATGAGCAGTTCTTC. The full variable domain, in which reference TRBV19 and TRBJ2-1 provide the parts outside the CDR3, is DGGITQSPKYLFRKEGQNVTLSCEQNLNHDAMYWYRQDPGQGLRLIYYSQIVNDFQKGDIAEGYSVSREKKESFPLTVTSAQKNPTAFYLCASSAPGQGANEQFFGPGTRLTVL.

This clone was detected only once. The chain recombines TRBV7-8 with TRBJ2-2; 7 nucleotides agree with TRBD1. The CDR3 is 15 amino acids. Per germline, CDR1 SGHVS and CDR2 FQNEAQ. Trimming took 5 bases from V and 4 from J; bases not matched to a gene: 7. The CDR3 sequence is CASSTYRGSTGELFF. The DNA of the CDR3 is TGTGCCAGCAGCACCTACAGGGGTAGCACCGGGGAGCTGTTTTTT.

CDR3 loop: CASSYRQGGYTIYF. CDR3 DNA: TGTGCCAGCAGCTATCGACAGGGCGGATACACCATATATTTT. The chain joins TRBV28 to TRBJ1-3; TRBD1 matches at 7 bases. In germline, CDR1 is MDHEN, CDR2 SYDVKM. This CDR3 has 14 residues. V was clipped by 6 bases and J by 8 bases; unmatched bases: 10.

The table lists this clone with a count of one. The chain employs TRBV28 and TRBJ1-3; D is undetermined. This CDR3 region has 12 residues. Trimming cost V 7 bases and J 0 bases, with 4 bases left between them. Germline V gene sequence: CDR1 MDHEN, CDR2 SYDVKM. The CDR3 region is CASTSSGNTIYF. CDR3 nucleotides: TGTGCCAGCACCAGCTCTGGAAACACCATATATTTT.

The genes are TRBV7-9 and TRBJ2-3; D is ambiguous. The CDR3 length is 14 residues. Trimming left V 2 bases short and J 0 bases short, with 6 bases between. Per germline, CDR1 SEHNR and CDR2 FQNEAQ (reference sequence). CDR3 nucleotide sequence: TGTGCCAGCAGCTTAAGAACTAGCACAGATACGCAGTATTTT. Amino acids: CASSLRTSTDTQYF.

CDR3 sequence (DNA): TGTGCCAGCAGCTCGAACCTAGGGACAGGGGGGATGAACACTGAAGCTTTCTTT. Translation gives CASSSNLGTGGMNTEAFF. The chain employs TRBV5-6 and TRBJ1-1; 11 positions match TRBD1. This CDR3 region has 18 residues. CDR1 SGHDT and CDR2 YYEEEE come from the germline V gene. Losses at the gene ends were 3 bases for V and 0 bases for J; bases not matched to a gene: 10.

A single count supports this clone. This chain connects TRBV2 to TRBJ1-5, with TRBD1 as a possible D gene (5 bases). V lost 5 bases, J lost 9 bases, and 17 bases lay in between. The CDR3 length is 14 residues. Germline lookup yields CDR1 SNHLY and CDR2 FYNNEI. CDR3 region: CASSQDTLPWPQHF. The CDR3 coding sequence is TGTGCCAGCAGTCAGGACACCCTGCCTTGGCCCCAGCATTTT.

The rearrangement joins TRBV3-1 (or the pseudogene TRBV3-2) to TRBJ2-7; TRBD1 matches at 10 bases. The CDR3 length is 12 residues. In germline, CDR1 is LGHDT, CDR2 YNNKEL (reference sequence). V dropped 8 bases and J dropped 5; count of bases not matched to a gene: 3. The CDR3 sequence: CASWGQGNEQYF. The CDR3 DNA follows: TGTGCCAGCTGGGGACAGGGGAACGAGCAGTACTTC.

The chain uses TRBV27 and TRBJ1-5; D unclear. From germline, CDR1 is MNHEY and CDR2 SMNVEV (reference sequence). The CDR3 extends over 13 amino acids. Between the trimmed V and J ends, which lost 1 base and 10 bases, there was a span of 11 bases. The CDR3 is CASSLLGPGPQHF. CDR3 sequence (DNA): TGTGCCAGCAGTTTATTAGGGCCGGGACCCCAGCATTTT.